Following are 21 T cell receptor beta chains from one sample sequenced in a study of CD8+ T cells in alopecia areata. In each case, RNA was isolated and then reverse transcribed into cDNA as the sequencing template. Sequencing was performed with immunoSEQ multiplex PCR; in TCRdb, only in-frame clones are kept and a portion is missing. This repertoire shows 200,000 or so clones, around three fifths found once; its top ten account for around 0.44%. Sequences were derived from CD4+ T cells sorted from blood, sampled at week 0. The receptor source for this set is a human donor with alopecia areata.

CDR3 region: CAWSVDNNQPQHF. Written as DNA, the CDR3 is TGTGCCTGGAGTGTGGACAACAATCAGCCCCAGCATTTT. V usage is TRBV30 and J usage is TRBJ1-5, with a possible D match to TRBD1 (5 bases). Trimming left V 0 bases short and J 3 bases short, with 6 bases between. CDR3 length: 13 amino acids. Germline CDR1 GTSNPN, CDR2 SVGIG (reference sequence).

This sequence joins TRBV7-8 and TRBJ2-1; TRBD2 agrees at 11 bases. J was trimmed by 5 bases and V by 0 bases; bases with no gene match: 6. This CDR3 comprises 17 residues. Germline CDR1 SGHVS, CDR2 FQNEAQ. The CDR3 loop reads CASSLARLAGPDNEQFF. The CDR3 coding sequence is TGTGCCAGCAGCTTAGCTAGACTAGCGGGGCCAGACAATGAGCAGTTCTTC. Full variable domain (remainder filled in from reference TRBV7-8 and TRBJ2-1): GAGVSQSPRYKVAKRGQDVALRCDPISGHVSLFWYQQALGQGPEFLTYFQNEAQLDKSGLPSDRFFAERPEGSVSTLKIQRTQQEDSAVYLCASSLARLAGPDNEQFFGPGTRLTVL.

This clone was counted a single time. The chain carries TRBV7-9 and TRBJ1-2; 9 bases line up with TRBD1. Germline values: CDR1 SEHNR, CDR2 FQNEAQ (reference sequence). After removal of 4 bases from V and 4 bases from J, the junction contained 4 bases not matched to a gene. The CDR3 runs to 14 residues. The CDR3 spells CASSSQTGGYGYTF. The CDR3 DNA is TGTGCCAGCAGCTCCCAGACAGGGGGCTATGGCTACACCTTC.

The rearrangement uses TRBV6-5 and TRBJ2-3, with 8 positions matching TRBD1. This CDR3 spans 15 amino acids. V shed 7 bases, J shed 3 bases, and the junction held 9 bases outside the gene matches. CDR1 is MNHEY and CDR2 is SVGAGI in the germline V gene. CDR3 in DNA: TGTGCCAGCACCTTAGGCCAGGGGGCGACAGATACGCAGTATTTT. This translates into CASTLGQGATDTQYF.

This sequence joins TRBV4-1 and TRBJ1-1; no reliable D call. Looked up from germline, CDR1 is MGHRA and CDR2 is YSYEKL. Trimming shortened V by 4 bases and J by 11 bases, and 14 bases separated the two germline ends. This CDR3 is built from 12 residues. This chain's CDR3 is CASSPRSGWAFF. Here the CDR3 DNA reads TGCGCCAGCAGCCCCCGGTCGGGGTGGGCTTTCTTT.

The table lists this clone with a few counts. The same CDR3 can be traced to other DNA sequences in this sample. The rearrangement uses TRBV30 and TRBJ1-1; D call uncertain. In germline, CDR1 is GTSNPN, CDR2 SVGIG (reference sequence). Trimming removed 2 bases from V and 1 base from J, with 8 bases in between. CDR3 size: 13 residues. The CDR3 DNA sequence: TGTGCCTGGAGTCGGGGAGGGAACACTGAAGCTTTCTTT. It specifies CAWSRGGNTEAFF. The full variable domain, completed using reference TRBV30 and TRBJ1-1, is SQTIHQWPATLVQPVGSPLSLECTVEGTSNPNLYWYRQAAGRGLQLLFYSVGIGQISSEVPQNLSASRPQDRQFILSSKKLLLSDSGFYLCAWSRGGNTEAFFGQGTRLTVV.

V is TRBV5-4 and J is TRBJ1-2, with TRBD1 as a possible D gene (6 bases). This CDR3 region has 14 residues. V lost 6 bases and J lost 8, with 20 bases in between. The germline V gene has CDR1 SGHNT and CDR2 YYREEE (reference sequence). The CDR3 sequence is CASNPDVGGRGYTF. DNA for the CDR3: TGTGCCAGCAACCCCGATGTGGGGGGGCGAGGCTACACCTTC.

The chain carries TRBV29-1 and TRBJ1-1; D possibly corresponds to TRBD1 (5 bases). V lost 5 bases, J lost 0 bases, and 16 bases lay in between. Germline V gene lookup returns CDR1 SQVTM and CDR2 ANQGSEA. This CDR3 has 15 residues. CDR3 sequence: CSVRRTISMNTEAFF. The CDR3 nucleotides are TGCAGCGTTCGTCGGACAATCAGTATGAACACTGAAGCTTTCTTT.

V and J are TRBV30 and TRBJ1-6; no clear D. The CDR3 has 13 amino acids. The V end was cut by 5 bases, the J end by 3 bases, with 8 bases between. Germline lookup yields CDR1 GTSNPN and CDR2 SVGIG (reference sequence). This CDR3 reads CAWGGNYNSPLHF. The CDR3 bases are TGTGCCTGGGGAGGGAACTATAATTCACCCCTCCACTTT.

This clone was counted a single time. CDR3 protein: CAWSVKSTTKETQYF. Written as DNA, the CDR3 is TGTGCCTGGAGTGTCAAGAGTACTACCAAAGAGACCCAGTACTTC. The gene calls are TRBV30 and TRBJ2-5; D is unclear. The CDR3 sequence is 15 residues long. With 0 bases removed from V and 3 bases from J, the gap between germline ends came to 14 bases. CDR1 is GTSNPN, CDR2 SVGIG, per germline (reference sequence).

The chain links TRBV30 to TRBJ1-1; D is uncertain. The CDR3 is 11 residues long. The germline CDR1 and CDR2 sequences are GTSNPN and SVGIG (reference sequence). Trimming cost V 0 bases and J 12 bases, with 11 bases left between them. The CDR3 reads CAWSVASLSFF. The CDR3 DNA is TGTGCCTGGAGTGTCGCCTCCCTGTCTTTCTTT.

The rearrangement links TRBV9 to TRBJ2-2; D possibly corresponds to TRBD2 (5 bases). V shed 4 bases and J shed 7 bases, with 14 bases lying between them. The V gene's germline CDR1 is SGDLS and CDR2 YYNGEE. There are 14 residues in the CDR3. The CDR3 spells CASSSSPVGGELFF. The CDR3 nucleotides are TGTGCCAGCAGCTCTAGCCCCGTGGGCGGGGAGCTGTTTTTT.

The chain uses TRBV18 and TRBJ2-7; 10 bases are a match to TRBD2. Germline loops: CDR1 KGHSH, CDR2 LQKENI. The junction had 10 bases not matched to a gene; V was cut back by 6 bases and J by 5 bases. The length of the CDR3 is 15 residues. CDR3 protein: CASSPTSGLADEQYF. DNA of the CDR3: TGTGCCAGCTCTCCAACCTCCGGACTAGCGGACGAGCAGTACTTC.

The chain couples TRBV19 to TRBJ2-3; 7 bases line up with TRBD2. Germline CDR1 is LNHDA and CDR2 is SQIVND (reference sequence). V lost 3 bases and J lost 1; bases outside the gene matches: 4. The CDR3 extends over 15 amino acids. CDR3 DNA sequence: TGTGCCAGTAGTATCTTGGCGGGGGGCACAGATACGCAGTATTTT. It translates to CASSILAGGTDTQYF.

The rearrangement joins TRBV6-6 to TRBJ1-2; 10 bases line up with TRBD1. V lost 6 bases, J lost 2 bases, and 6 bases stayed unmatched. Germline CDR1 and CDR2: MNHNY and SVGAGI (reference sequence). The CDR3 has 15 amino acids. CDR3 region: CASRWGTGENYGYTF. The CDR3 DNA reads TGTGCCAGCAGATGGGGGACAGGGGAAAACTATGGCTACACCTTC.

This chain joins TRBV30 and TRBJ2-5; D is undetermined. CDR1 is GTSNPN and CDR2 is SVGIG in the germline V gene (reference sequence). The CDR3 has 13 amino acids. Between the trimmed V and J ends, which lost 0 bases and 1 base, there was a span of 6 bases. CDR3 sequence: CAWSVRIQETQYF. CDR3 bases: TGTGCCTGGAGTGTACGAATCCAAGAGACCCAGTACTTC.

This clone came up many times. V and J are TRBV19 and TRBJ2-6; 8 bases fit TRBD1. The junction had 11 bases not matched to a gene; V was cut back by 9 bases and J by 4 bases. CDR3 size: 16 residues. Germline-derived CDR1 and CDR2 are LNHDA and SQIVND (reference sequence). The CDR3 sequence: CASRGQVASGANVLTF. The CDR3 DNA sequence: TGTGCCAGCCGGGGACAGGTAGCTTCCGGGGCCAACGTCCTGACTTTC.

The V call is TRBV7-2, the J call TRBJ2-1; D perhaps matches TRBD2 (6 bases). CDR3 length: 13 amino acids. Germline CDR1 reads SGHTA; CDR2 reads FQGNSA. V gave up 5 bases and J gave up 9 bases, with 14 bases separating them. CDR3 nucleotide sequence: TGTGCCAGCAGCCTAATCCAGCGGGCTGAGCAGTTCTTC. This encodes CASSLIQRAEQFF. Full variable domain (outside the CDR3, taken from reference TRBV7-2 and TRBJ2-1): GAGVSQSPSNKVTEKGKDVELRCDPISGHTALYWYRQSLGQGLEFLIYFQGNSAPDKSGLPSDRFSAERTGGSVSTLTIQRTQQEDSAVYLCASSLIQRAEQFFGPGTRLTVL.

This clone was counted only a few times. The chain is built from TRBV30 and TRBJ1-1, with a tentative D call TRBD1 (5 bases). Germline V gene lookup returns CDR1 GTSNPN and CDR2 SVGIG (reference sequence). V dropped 3 bases and J dropped 7 bases, with 12 bases sitting between them. The CDR3 is 12 amino acids. This chain's CDR3 is CAWSAFRVEAFF. The CDR3 nucleotides are TGTGCCTGGAGCGCTTTCAGGGTTGAAGCTTTCTTT.

The rearrangement links TRBV6-1 to TRBJ2-7, with a weak D call TRBD1 (5 bases). The V gene lost 1 base and the J gene lost 0 bases, with 10 bases spanning the gap. There are 15 residues in the CDR3. Germline lookup yields CDR1 MNHNS and CDR2 SASEGT. CDR3 coding DNA: TGTGCCAGCAGTGAAGGCAGGGTGAGCTCCTACGAGCAGTACTTC. Translating gives CASSEGRVSSYEQYF.

The gene calls are TRBV29-1 and TRBJ2-2; D tentatively reads TRBD1 or TRBD2 (6 bases each). Germline V gene sequence: CDR1 SQVTM, CDR2 ANQGSEA. The germline V and J ends were trimmed by 4 bases and 4 bases, with 13 bases remaining between them. The CDR3 extends over 14 amino acids. CDR3 nucleotide sequence: TGCAGCGTTGGGTGGACAGCGGGCACCGGGGAGCTGTTTTTT. Its translation is CSVGWTAGTGELFF.